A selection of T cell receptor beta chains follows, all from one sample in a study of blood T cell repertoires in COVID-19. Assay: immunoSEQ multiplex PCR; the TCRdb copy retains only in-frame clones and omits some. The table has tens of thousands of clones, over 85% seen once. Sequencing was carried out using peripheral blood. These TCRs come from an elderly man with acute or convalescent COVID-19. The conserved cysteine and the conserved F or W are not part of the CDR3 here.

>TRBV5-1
ASSNIQGAGELF
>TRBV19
ASSTQMNTEAF
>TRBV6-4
ASRGQENSPLH
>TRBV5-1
ASSQQGRNSYEQY
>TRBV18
ASSPQGGTYEQY
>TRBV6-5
ASNKDRGREKLF
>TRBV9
ASSVGIAGYNEQF
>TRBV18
ASSPRKNLLWTGKNIQY
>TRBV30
AWRAGLGTGELF
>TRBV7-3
ASSSSGGVETQY
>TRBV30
AWKSGLARTDTQY
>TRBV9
ASSAIGTGGFNEQF
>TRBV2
ASLQEKMSAEAF
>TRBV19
ASRKRVEPGRLRDGYT
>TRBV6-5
ASSYSTGSDYGYT
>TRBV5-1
ASRGQTGEWDTEAF